The 22 T cell receptor beta chains reported below all come from one sample, sequenced in a study of long-term antiretroviral therapy in people with HIV. Runs used v3.0 of the immunoSEQ assay and were done at survey level. Assay: immunoSEQ multiplex PCR; the TCRdb copy retains only in-frame clones and omits some. This repertoire shows tens of thousands of clones, approximately 84% found once; its top ten account for roughly 4.8%. The specimen was unsorted PBMCs, collected 2.8 years before starting antiretroviral therapy. These receptors were taken from a woman aged 25-40 years with HIV.

The CDR3 sequence: CASSTQGGTGELFF. In DNA, the CDR3 is TGTGCCAGTAGTACGCAGGGAGGAACCGGGGAGCTGTTTTTT. The chain has TRBV19 and TRBJ2-2; tentatively, D is TRBD2 (6 bases). Germline values: CDR1 LNHDA, CDR2 SQIVND (reference sequence). The CDR3 consists of 14 residues. The V gene lost 4 bases and the J gene lost 5 bases, with 11 bases spanning the gap. The variable domain in full, with the rest retrieved from reference TRBV19 and TRBJ2-2, is DGGITQSPKYLFRKEGQNVTLSCEQNLNHDAMYWYRQDPGQGLRLIYYSQIVNDFQKGDIAEGYSVSREKKESFPLTVTSAQKNPTAFYLCASSTQGGTGELFFGEGSRLTVL.

The chain employs TRBV6-1 and TRBJ2-1; no definite D call. Trimming left V 3 bases short and J 2 bases short, with 17 bases between. The CDR3 has 17 amino acids. Germline V lookup: CDR1 MNHNS, CDR2 SASEGT. CDR3 in amino acids: CASSDRVKMRTYNEQFF. The CDR3 DNA is TGTGCCAGCAGTGACCGGGTAAAAATGAGGACCTACAATGAGCAGTTCTTC.

This CDR3 reads CASSQIGTGPYQETQYF. The CDR3 DNA sequence: TGTGCCAGCAGCCAAATAGGGACGGGGCCGTACCAAGAGACCCAGTACTTC. The chain carries TRBV14 and TRBJ2-5; TRBD1 or TRBD2 may be the D gene (5 bases each). Germline assignment: CDR1 SGHDN and CDR2 FVKESK. Trimming removed 2 bases at V and 0 bases at J, with 16 bases between. The CDR3 consists of 17 residues. The complete variable domain, with remaining parts taken from reference TRBV14 and TRBJ2-5, reads EAGVTQFPSHSVIEKGQTVTLRCDPISGHDNLYWYRRVMGKEIKFLLHFVKESKQDESGMPNNRFLAERTGGTYSTLKVQPAELEDSGVYFCASSQIGTGPYQETQYFGPGTRLLVL.

The chain joins TRBV29-1 to TRBJ2-6; D is ambiguous. The CDR3 length is 16 residues. Per the germline V gene, CDR1 is SQVTM and CDR2 is ANQGSEA. The V end was cut by 0 bases, the J end by 2 bases, with 11 bases between. This chain's CDR3 is CSVEDSVGPGANVLTF. CDR3 nucleotides: TGCAGCGTTGAAGATTCTGTTGGGCCTGGGGCCAACGTCCTGACTTTC. Variable domain in full (rest from reference TRBV29-1 and TRBJ2-6): SAVISQKPSRDICQRGTSLTIQCQVDSQVTMMFWYRQQPGQSLTLIATANQGSEATYESGFVIDKFPISRPNLTFSTLTVSNMSPEDSSIYLCSVEDSVGPGANVLTFGAGSRLTVL.

The chain is built from TRBV5-6 and TRBJ2-1, with 7 nucleotides matching TRBD2. This CDR3 spans 11 amino acids. Germline-derived CDR1 and CDR2 are SGHDT and YYEEEE. V lost 5 bases and J lost 8; bases outside the gene matches: 1. The CDR3 DNA follows: TGTGCCAGCAGGGGGGGGGATGAGCAGTTCTTC. This codes for CASRGGDEQFF.

The chain is built from TRBV25-1 and TRBJ1-3; D uncertain. V lost 0 bases to trimming and J lost 0 bases, with 9 bases between them. Germline V CDR1 and CDR2: MGHDK, SYGVNS. The CDR3 runs to 16 residues. The CDR3 region is CASSEYTVSSGNTIYF. The CDR3 nucleotides are TGTGCCAGCAGTGAATATACGGTTAGCTCTGGAAACACCATATATTTT.

The V call is TRBV27, the J call TRBJ2-2, with unresolved D. The CDR3 length is 13 residues. Germline CDR1 and CDR2: MNHEY and SMNVEV (reference sequence). V shed 3 bases and J shed 0 bases, with 2 bases lying between them. The CDR3 DNA sequence: TGTGCCAGCAGTTTGCCGAACACCGGGGAGCTGTTTTTT. It yields the protein CASSLPNTGELFF.

V is TRBV5-4 and J is TRBJ2-5; a weak D match, TRBD2 (5 bases). The CDR3 totals 14 residues. CDR1 and CDR2 (germline): SGHNT, YYREEE (reference sequence). The V end lost 3 bases, the J end lost 5 bases, and 14 bases lay between the germline ends. The CDR3 loop is CASSSEGGVETQYF. For the CDR3, the DNA is TGTGCCAGCAGCTCAGAGGGTGGGGTGGAGACCCAGTACTTC.

The chain links TRBV5-8 to TRBJ2-7, with 7 bases aligning to TRBD1. The length of the CDR3 is 15 residues. Trimming removed 2 bases from V and 1 base from J; junction bases left unmatched: 6. The germline V gene has CDR1 SGHTS and CDR2 YDEGEE. The CDR3 DNA reads TGTGCCAGCAGCTTACGCCCGGACAGGTCCTACGAGCAGTACGTC. As protein: CASSLRPDRSYEQYV.

The chain uses TRBV14 and TRBJ2-5; possible D gene TRBD2, 5 bases. This CDR3 spans 14 amino acids. Germline lookup yields CDR1 SGHDN and CDR2 FVKESK. The germline V and J ends were trimmed by 6 bases and 2 bases, with 13 bases remaining between them. CDR3 residues: CASSRSGPQETQYF. As DNA, the CDR3 is TGTGCCAGCAGTCGGAGCGGTCCACAAGAGACCCAGTACTTC.

V and J are TRBV5-4 and TRBJ2-5, with D possibly being TRBD1 or TRBD2 (5 bases each). Between the trimmed V and J ends, which lost 4 bases and 5 bases, there was a span of 18 bases. Germline assignment: CDR1 SGHNT and CDR2 YYREEE (reference sequence). CDR3 length equals 15 residues. The CDR3 sequence is CASSKVGERVETQYF. The CDR3 nucleotides are TGTGCCAGCAGCAAAGTGGGGGAAAGGGTTGAGACCCAGTACTTC.

This CDR3 reads CASSIYSGANVLTF. In DNA form, the CDR3 reads TGTGCCAGTAGTATATACTCTGGGGCCAACGTCCTGACTTTC. The chain has TRBV19 and TRBJ2-6, with D unresolved. This CDR3 spans 14 amino acids. CDR1 and CDR2 (germline): LNHDA, SQIVND (reference sequence). The V end was cut by 2 bases, the J end by 0 bases, with 2 bases between. Full variable domain (outside the CDR3, taken from reference TRBV19 and TRBJ2-6): DGGITQSPKYLFRKEGQNVTLSCEQNLNHDAMYWYRQDPGQGLRLIYYSQIVNDFQKGDIAEGYSVSREKKESFPLTVTSAQKNPTAFYLCASSIYSGANVLTFGAGSRLTVL.

The rearrangement joins TRBV11-2 to TRBJ1-4; 12 bases are shared with TRBD1. CDR1 is SGHAT and CDR2 is FQNNGV in the germline V gene. V lost 1 base and J lost 4; bases outside the gene matches: 4. This CDR3 has 17 amino acids. Here the CDR3 DNA reads TGTGCCAGCAGCTTAGGGGGACAGGGGGCCGGTAATGAAAAACTGTTTTTT. It translates to CASSLGGQGAGNEKLFF.

This rearrangement joins TRBV11-2 to TRBJ2-7; D unclear. From germline, CDR1 is SGHAT and CDR2 FQNNGV. The CDR3 spans 15 residues. V shed 0 bases and J shed 3 bases, with 12 bases lying between them. This CDR3 reads CASSLDRTVNYEQYF. The CDR3 DNA sequence: TGTGCCAGCAGCTTAGATAGAACGGTTAACTACGAGCAGTACTTC.

The CDR3 spells CAWSVDANQPQHF. The CDR3 coding sequence is TGTGCCTGGAGTGTAGATGCCAATCAGCCCCAGCATTTT. The chain links TRBV30 to TRBJ1-5; D call uncertain. CDR1 GTSNPN and CDR2 SVGIG come from the germline V gene (reference sequence). CDR3 size: 13 residues. Deletions cut 0 bases from V and 3 bases from J, with 6 bases between. Together with reference TRBV30 and TRBJ1-5, the CDR3 gives the full variable domain: SQTIHQWPATLVQPVGSPLSLECTVEGTSNPNLYWYRQAAGRGLQLLFYSVGIGQISSEVPQNLSASRPQDRQFILSSKKLLLSDSGFYLCAWSVDANQPQHFGDGTRLSIL.

The chain is built from TRBV18 and TRBJ1-1; D is perhaps TRBD1 (6 bases). Germline V gene lookup returns CDR1 KGHSH and CDR2 LQKENI. This CDR3 contains 15 residues. Trimming removed 2 bases from V and 2 bases from J, with 12 bases in between. Written as DNA, the CDR3 is TGTGCCAGCTCACCAGGTCGGGGGGGCAACACTGAAGCTTTCTTT. Residues: CASSPGRGGNTEAFF.

The chain links TRBV5-1 to TRBJ1-6; no reliable D call. The CDR3 is 14 residues long. The germline V and J ends were trimmed by 0 bases and 7 bases, with 8 bases remaining between them. Germline CDR1 and CDR2: SGHRS and YFSETQ. The DNA for the CDR3 is TGCGCCAGCAGCTTGGGTCAGGCAAATTCACCCCTCCACTTT. Its protein product is CASSLGQANSPLHF.

The genes are TRBV2 and TRBJ1-6; D is ambiguous. The ends were cut back, 5 bases at V and 6 bases at J, with 8 bases in the middle. There are 13 residues in the CDR3. Germline loops: CDR1 SNHLY, CDR2 FYNNEI. CDR3 protein: CASSRRGNSPLHF. The CDR3 nucleotides are TGTGCCAGCAGTCGTCGGGGTAATTCACCCCTCCACTTT.

This rearrangement joins TRBV11-1 to TRBJ2-3; tentative D call: TRBD1 (6 bases). This CDR3 contains 13 residues. Trimming removed 5 bases from V and 6 bases from J, with 12 bases in between. Germline assignment: CDR1 SGHAT and CDR2 FQDESV (reference sequence). For the CDR3, the DNA is TGTGCCAGCAGCCCCAGAGGGGGTGATACGCAGTATTTT. Its translation is CASSPRGGDTQYF.

The J gene is TRBJ1-2, the V gene TRBV5-6; the D gene is possibly TRBD1 (5 bases). The CDR3 consists of 15 residues. V dropped 0 bases and J dropped 4 bases, with 13 bases sitting between them. The germline gives CDR1 SGHDT, CDR2 YYEEEE. CDR3 amino acids: CASSLEGLEGYGYTF. For the CDR3, the DNA is TGTGCCAGCAGCTTGGAGGGGTTGGAGGGCTATGGCTACACCTTC.

The V gene is TRBV25-1, the J gene TRBJ1-2, with 12 bases lining up with TRBD1. Germline V lookup: CDR1 MGHDK, CDR2 SYGVNS. The CDR3 runs 15 residues. Unmatched junction bases numbered 5, after V lost 6 bases and J lost 3 bases. The CDR3 DNA is TGTGCCAGCAGGGGACAGGGGGCTTTTCACTATGGCTACACCTTC. It codes for CASRGQGAFHYGYTF.

This clone was observed a single time. The genes are TRBV5-5 and TRBJ1-2, with a weak D call TRBD1 (5 bases). Germline CDR1 is SGHKS and CDR2 is YYEKEE (reference sequence). Trimming left V 3 bases short and J 4 bases short, with 16 bases between. The CDR3 is made up of 15 amino acids. For the CDR3, the DNA is TGTGCCAGCAGCTCCACAGGAATTCAGGCCTATGGCTACACCTTC. Encoded protein: CASSSTGIQAYGYTF.